The 25 T cell receptor beta chains below all came from one sample that was sequenced in a study of OX40 agonist ivuxolimab in advanced cancers. Repertoires were generated with immunoSEQ multiplex PCR, while TCRdb's copy carries only in-frame clones and drops some. The data hold tens of thousands of clones, with 65% to 90% observed a single time. Sample: CD4+ or CD8+ T cells sorted from blood, taken in a trial of the OX40 agonist ivuxolimab. The receptors originated from an adult with an advanced solid tumor such as melanoma, head and neck, liver or kidney cancer.

The J gene is TRBJ2-2, the V gene TRBV29-1, with D tentatively TRBD1 or TRBD2 (5 bases each). Trimming took off 0 bases at V and 6 bases at J, with 23 bases between the two ends. The germline CDR1 and CDR2 sequences are SQVTM and ANQGSEA. The CDR3 length is 18 residues. This chain's CDR3 is CSVEDLPAGRAGAGELFF. As DNA, the CDR3 is TGCAGCGTTGAAGATCTTCCTGCGGGCAGGGCGGGCGCCGGGGAGCTGTTTTTT.

The V gene is TRBV6-1, the J gene TRBJ2-7; D is possibly TRBD1 (7 bases). V lost 4 bases to trimming and J lost 1 base, with 11 bases between them. The CDR3 sequence is 14 residues long. Germline CDR1 MNHNS, CDR2 SASEGT. The CDR3 nucleotides read TGTGCCAGCAGTGCGTCAGGGGGGTCCTACGAGCAGTACTTC. Protein sequence: CASSASGGSYEQYF.

The chain joins TRBV29-1 to TRBJ1-6; 9 bases map to TRBD1. After removal of 6 bases from V and 7 bases from J, the junction contained 4 bases not matched to a gene. The CDR3 contains 13 residues. CDR1 is SQVTM, CDR2 ANQGSEA, per germline. The CDR3 DNA follows: TGCAGCGTACAGACAGGGGGGAATTCACCCCTCCACTTT. Translated: CSVQTGGNSPLHF.

V is TRBV6-5 and J is TRBJ1-2; 9 nucleotides align to TRBD1. CDR1 and CDR2 (germline): MNHEY, SVGAGI. J gave up 4 bases and V 7 bases, and 10 bases lay outside the gene matches. CDR3 length: 15 residues. The CDR3 loop is CASTPGQGLTYGYTF. In DNA form, the CDR3 reads TGTGCCAGCACCCCGGGACAGGGCTTAACCTATGGCTACACCTTC.

This clone was recorded only once. The rearrangement uses TRBV14 and TRBJ1-2; D perhaps matches TRBD1 (5 bases). The CDR3 is 12 residues long. V lost 5 bases, J lost 4 bases, and 8 bases lay in between. Germline values: CDR1 SGHDN, CDR2 FVKESK. CDR3 protein: CASSEGAYGYTF. The CDR3 nucleotides are TGTGCCAGCAGCGAAGGGGCCTATGGCTACACCTTC.

The chain carries TRBV7-9 and TRBJ2-3; TRBD2 aligns across 9 bases. Germline CDR1 and CDR2: SEHNR and FQNEAQ (reference sequence). Trimming took 3 bases from V and 2 from J; bases not matched to a gene: 3. This CDR3 region has 15 residues. The CDR3 coding sequence is TGTGCCAGCAGCTTTTCTAGCGGGGCCACAGATACGCAGTATTTT. This encodes CASSFSSGATDTQYF.

This clone appeared once. DNA of the CDR3: TGTGCCAGCAGTGGACAGGGAAGTGAAAAACTGTTTTTT. Its protein is CASSGQGSEKLFF. V is TRBV2 and J is TRBJ1-4, with 7 bases that match TRBD1. Germline V gives CDR1 SNHLY, CDR2 FYNNEI. This CDR3 has 13 residues. V lost 4 bases to trimming and J lost 7 bases; unmatched junction nucleotides: 3. Drawing the rest from reference TRBV2 and TRBJ1-4, the complete variable domain is EPEVTQTPSHQVTQMGQEVILRCVPISNHLYFYWYRQILGQKVEFLVSFYNNEISEKSEIFDDQFSVERPDGSNFTLKIRSTKLEDSAMYFCASSGQGSEKLFFGSGTQLSVL.

The chain recombines TRBV30 with TRBJ1-2; D is perhaps TRBD1 (6 bases). The CDR3 has 12 residues. Germline V gene data show CDR1 as GTSNPN and CDR2 as SVGIG (reference sequence). The V end lost 0 bases, the J end lost 6 bases, and 8 bases lay between the germline ends. The CDR3 here is CAWSVGGDGYTF. The DNA of the CDR3 is TGTGCCTGGAGTGTAGGGGGGGATGGCTACACCTTC.

This chain connects TRBV7-3 to TRBJ2-3, with 7 bases that match TRBD2. The CDR3 spans 15 residues. Germline assignment: CDR1 SGHTA and CDR2 FQGTGA. The trim removed 5 bases at V and 3 bases at J, leaving 8 bases unmatched. DNA for the CDR3: TGTGCCAGCAGCCCAGGGAGGGTACGAACAGATACGCAGTATTTT. Its protein is CASSPGRVRTDTQYF.

This clone was seen only once. This sequence joins TRBV6-6 and TRBJ2-1; no reliable D call. The CDR3 is 15 residues long. Trimming removed 6 bases from V and 0 bases from J, with 12 bases in between. Per germline, CDR1 MNHNY and CDR2 SVGAGI (reference sequence). The CDR3 spells CASREDARSYNEQFF. CDR3 in DNA: TGTGCCAGCAGAGAGGACGCCCGCTCCTACAATGAGCAGTTCTTC.

This chain connects TRBV11-3 to TRBJ1-1, with D perhaps matching TRBD1 (6 bases). With 2 bases removed from V and 4 bases from J, the gap between germline ends came to 14 bases. The CDR3 is 15 amino acids. In germline, CDR1 is SGHNT, CDR2 YENEEA. The CDR3 reads CASSLSLGGGTEAFF. CDR3 DNA: TGTGCCAGCAGCTTATCCTTAGGGGGGGGCACTGAAGCTTTCTTT. Full variable domain (outside the CDR3, taken from reference TRBV11-3 and TRBJ1-1): EAGVVQSPRYKIIEKKQPVAFWCNPISGHNTLYWYLQNLGQGPELLIRYENEEAVDDSQLPKDRFSAERLKGVDSTLKIQPAELGDSAVYLCASSLSLGGGTEAFFGQGTRLTVV.

V usage is TRBV18 and J usage is TRBJ1-5; D remains unclear. Trimming took off 2 bases at V and 4 bases at J, with 9 bases between the two ends. Germline CDR1 reads KGHSH; CDR2 reads LQKENI. The CDR3 loop spans 14 amino acids. CDR3 coding DNA: TGTGCCAGCTCACCAGGGGATGGGAATCAGCCCCAGCATTTT. Translated: CASSPGDGNQPQHF.

This clone was picked up one time. The J gene is TRBJ2-1, the V gene TRBV4-3; tentative D call: TRBD1 (6 bases). V shed 4 bases and J shed 5 bases, with 12 bases lying between them. This CDR3 has 14 residues. The V gene's germline CDR1 is LGHNA and CDR2 YSLEER. For the CDR3, the DNA is TGCGCCAGCAGCCGTCAGGGGCTACACAATGAGCAGTTCTTC. Translation gives CASSRQGLHNEQFF.

This clone was picked up a small number of times. This chain uses TRBV18 with TRBJ1-5, with D possibly TRBD1 on 5 matching bases. This CDR3 comprises 14 residues. The germline V gene encodes CDR1 KGHSH and CDR2 LQKENI. V was pared by 2 bases and J by 6 bases, with 11 bases between. CDR3 DNA sequence: TGTGCCAGCTCACCAGCAGGGCAGCTTCAGCCCCAGCATTTT. Its translation is CASSPAGQLQPQHF.

The chain couples TRBV11-2 to TRBJ1-2; unclear D gene. CDR1 is SGHAT and CDR2 is FQNNGV in the germline V gene. This CDR3 has 11 amino acids. The V end was cut by 4 bases, the J end by 7 bases, with 7 bases between. Here the CDR3 reads CASSSGPGYTF. The CDR3 DNA sequence: TGTGCCAGCAGCTCCGGGCCTGGCTACACCTTC.

This chain uses TRBV7-2 with TRBJ2-1; 13 bases fit TRBD2. V trimming: 5 bases; J trimming: 4 bases; junction bases outside the gene matches: 5. Germline V gives CDR1 SGHTA, CDR2 FQGNSA. The CDR3 is 16 amino acids. Here the CDR3 DNA reads TGTGCCAGCAGCAAACTAGCGGGGGGGTTGTACAATGAGCAGTTCTTC. Translated, it gives CASSKLAGGLYNEQFF.

CDR3 residues: CASSLAGAGELFF. CDR3 sequence (DNA): TGTGCCAGCAGCCTTGCGGGGGCCGGGGAGCTGTTTTTT. V is TRBV7-9 and J is TRBJ2-2; 7 bases match TRBD2. Losses at the gene ends were 5 bases for V and 6 bases for J; bases not matched to a gene: 3. This CDR3 has 13 residues. Germline CDR1 is SEHNR and CDR2 is FQNEAQ (reference sequence). Full variable domain (outside the CDR3, taken from reference TRBV7-9 and TRBJ2-2): DTGVSQNPRHKITKRGQNVTFRCDPISEHNRLYWYRQTLGQGPEFLTYFQNEAQLEKSRLLSDRFSAERPKGSFSTLEIQRTEQGDSAMYLCASSLAGAGELFFGEGSRLTVL.

This clone was observed a handful of times. This chain uses TRBV7-9 with TRBJ1-3; the D gene is possibly TRBD1 (5 bases). Germline CDR1 and CDR2: SEHNR and FQNEAQ (reference sequence). This CDR3 is 14 amino acids long. Trimming removed 5 bases from V and 0 bases from J, with 8 bases in between. CDR3 region: CASSPDISGNTIYF. The CDR3 region has the DNA TGTGCCAGCAGCCCGGACATCTCTGGAAACACCATATATTTT.

The CDR3 region is CASSVGPTYEQYF. Written as DNA, the CDR3 is TGTGCCAGCAGCGTGGGACCGACCTACGAGCAGTACTTC. V usage is TRBV9 and J usage is TRBJ2-7, with D perhaps assigned TRBD1 or TRBD2 (5 bases each). Germline-derived CDR1 and CDR2 are SGDLS and YYNGEE. This CDR3 region has 13 residues. V lost 2 bases, J lost 2 bases, and 8 bases lay in between.

The CDR3 protein is CASSRPRGLSSYNSPLHF. The CDR3 DNA follows: TGTGCCAGCAGCCGCCCGAGGGGGCTGAGCTCCTATAATTCACCCCTCCACTTT. The chain joins TRBV6-9 to TRBJ1-6, with TRBD1 identical over 7 bases. CDR3 length equals 18 residues. Germline trimming cut 6 bases from V and 0 bases from J; bases unmatched to any gene: 11. Germline lookup yields CDR1 MNHGY and CDR2 SVAAGI.

A few counts support this clone. The chain joins TRBV9 to TRBJ1-4; TRBD1 is a possible D gene (6 bases). V was cut by 2 bases and J by 8 bases, with 16 bases left in between. The CDR3 is 15 residues long. Per the germline V gene, CDR1 is SGDLS and CDR2 is YYNGEE. CDR3 DNA sequence: TGTGCCAGCAGCGTTACAGGGACGGAATGGGAAAAACTGTTTTTT. It specifies CASSVTGTEWEKLFF.

This rearrangement joins TRBV9 to TRBJ2-1; TRBD2 matches 7 bases. V lost 3 bases, J lost 0 bases, and 3 bases stayed unmatched. From germline, CDR1 is SGDLS and CDR2 YYNGEE. This CDR3 has 15 amino acids. CDR3 DNA: TGTGCCAGCAGCGCTCGGGGGGACTCCTACAATGAGCAGTTCTTC. Translated: CASSARGDSYNEQFF.

The chain couples TRBV19 to TRBJ2-7, with D unclear. Germline V lookup: CDR1 LNHDA, CDR2 SQIVND (reference sequence). V lost 6 bases and J lost 0, with 15 bases in between. This CDR3 has 15 residues. This chain's CDR3 is CASSLWVDNSYEQYF. The CDR3 DNA reads TGTGCCAGTAGCCTTTGGGTTGACAACTCCTACGAGCAGTACTTC.

The chain links TRBV20-1 to TRBJ2-5, with D perhaps being TRBD1 or TRBD2 (5 bases each). Per germline, CDR1 DFQATT and CDR2 SNEGSKA (reference sequence). Trimming removed 3 bases from V and 5 bases from J, with 7 bases in between. The CDR3 length is 11 residues. CDR3 residues: CSARWGETQYF. Here the CDR3 DNA reads TGCAGTGCTAGGTGGGGGGAGACCCAGTACTTC.

The CDR3 DNA reads as TGTGCCAGCAGGGCGGGTGACTATGGCTACACCTTC. Protein product: CASRAGDYGYTF. The rearrangement links TRBV28 to TRBJ1-2; unclear D gene. CDR3 length: 12 amino acids. Per germline, CDR1 MDHEN and CDR2 SYDVKM. V lost 6 bases, J lost 3 bases, and 8 bases lay in between.